These T cell receptor beta chains were read from a single sample in a study of vaccination effects on CD4 cells after COVID-19. Clones were sequenced by immunoSEQ multiplex PCR, and TCRdb holds only the in-frame ones, with some missing. The sample includes around 40,000 clones, approximately 70% of them seen just once. Their target antigens are unknown. This specimen consisted of CD4+ T cells from PBMCs cultured with a peptide pool, obtained before COVID-19 vaccination. Receptors originate from a human donor who had a prior SARS-CoV-2 infection. The CDR3 runs from the conserved cysteine through the conserved F or W. A D gene is named only where the DNA matches it firmly. Where a row states a size, it is once, few, many or the class of an expanded clone; other rows omit it.

D gene	V gene	J gene	clone size	CDR3 protein	CDR3 DNA
.	TRBV28	TRBJ1-2	.	CASSLRDPSGYTF	TGTGCCAGCAGTTTACGAGACCCGTCCGGCTACACCTTC
TRBD1	TRBV2	TRBJ1-1	.	CASIPGTGGNTEAFF	TGTGCCAGCATCCCTGGGACAGGGGGGAACACTGAAGCTTTCTTT
.	TRBV5-1	TRBJ2-7	.	CASSPQKGYEQYF	TGCGCCAGCAGTCCACAAAAGGGTTACGAGCAGTACTTC
.	TRBV18	TRBJ1-4	.	CAGPNHTNEKLFF	TGTGCCGGGCCTAACCACACTAATGAAAAACTGTTTTTT
.	TRBV2	TRBJ2-1	few	CASSDQAVREQFF	TGTGCCAGCAGTGACCAAGCGGTCAGAGAGCAGTTCTTC
TRBD2	TRBV29-1	TRBJ2-1	.	CSVAGGRGVDEQFF	TGCAGCGTTGCTGGCGGGAGGGGAGTCGATGAGCAGTTCTTC
.	TRBV30	TRBJ2-5	.	CAWSKDRETQYF	TGTGCCTGGAGTAAGGACCGAGAGACCCAGTACTTC
TRBD1	TRBV3-1/TRBV3-2	TRBJ1-1	.	CASSQGTGGTEAFF	TGTGCCAGCAGCCAAGGGACAGGGGGCACTGAAGCTTTCTTT
.	TRBV18	TRBJ1-6	.	CASSPASNSPLHF	TGTGCCAGCTCACCAGCCAGCAATTCACCCCTCCACTTT
.	TRBV10-3	TRBJ1-1	.	CAISFLPAGGAGGTEAFF	TGTGCCATCAGTTTTCTCCCAGCAGGCGGCGCCGGCGGCACTGAAGCTTTCTTT
TRBD1	TRBV4-2	TRBJ1-1	.	CASSHRQGVAEAFF	TGTGCCAGCAGCCATCGGCAGGGGGTGGCTGAAGCTTTCTTT
.	TRBV5-1	TRBJ1-2	.	CASSLGLRVDGYTF	TGCGCCAGCAGCTTGGGTCTCAGGGTGGATGGCTACACCTTC
.	TRBV2	TRBJ2-1	few	CASSEGGHYNEQFF	TGTGCCAGCAGTGAAGGGGGGCACTACAATGAGCAGTTCTTC
.	TRBV13	TRBJ1-6	.	CASSLEGLGSYNSPLHF	TGTGCCAGCAGCTTAGAAGGGCTGGGGTCCTATAATTCACCCCTCCACTTT
.	TRBV3-1/TRBV3-2	TRBJ2-5	.	CASSWWETRLRGTQYF	TGTGCCAGCAGTTGGTGGGAGACCAGACTTAGGGGGACCCAGTACTTC
.	TRBV21-1	TRBJ2-1	.	CASSASGRAYNEQFF	TGTGCCAGCAGCGCGAGCGGGAGGGCCTACAATGAGCAGTTCTTC
.	TRBV7-9	TRBJ2-2	.	CASSLAWGLLTGELFF	TGTGCCAGCAGCTTAGCGTGGGGCTTACTCACCGGGGAGCTGTTTTTT
TRBD1	TRBV5-4	TRBJ2-7	.	CASSPGGTGIYEQYF	TGTGCCAGCAGCCCGGGCGGGACAGGGATCTACGAGCAGTACTTC
.	TRBV6-6	TRBJ2-7	.	CASSSPLDTYEQYF	TGTGCCAGCAGTTCCCCATTGGACACCTACGAGCAGTACTTC
.	TRBV11-3	TRBJ1-6	.	CASSLNSYNSPLHF	TGTGCCAGCAGCTTGAACTCCTATAATTCACCCCTCCACTTT
TRBD1	TRBV2	TRBJ2-3	few	CASSGDRFTSTDTQYF	TGTGCCAGCAGTGGGGACAGGTTTACTAGCACAGATACGCAGTATTTT
.	TRBV21-1	TRBJ2-3	.	CASSDGQGLSTDTQYF	TGTGCCAGCAGCGACGGACAGGGCCTAAGCACAGATACGCAGTATTTT
.	TRBV7-2	TRBJ2-3	.	CASSLMTDTQYF	TGTGCCAGCAGCTTAATGACAGATACGCAGTATTTT
.	TRBV9	TRBJ2-2	.	CASSVGPGPLSGELFF	TGTGCCAGCAGCGTAGGGCCGGGACCACTATCCGGGGAGCTGTTTTTT
.	TRBV2	TRBJ1-4	.	CASNREPSNEKLFF	TGTGCCAGCAACCGGGAACCCTCCAATGAAAAACTGTTTTTT
TRBD1	TRBV7-2	TRBJ1-6	.	CASRYQQGIGSPLHF	TGTGCCAGCAGATACCAACAGGGGATTGGTTCACCCCTCCACTTT
TRBD2	TRBV6-5	TRBJ2-3	.	CASSSMGLGFTDTQYF	TGTGCCAGCAGTTCCATGGGACTAGGGTTCACAGATACGCAGTATTTT
.	TRBV25-1	TRBJ1-1	.	CASSDREGLNTEAFF	TGTGCCAGCAGTGACAGGGAGGGGCTGAACACTGAAGCTTTCTTT
.	TRBV11-3	TRBJ2-3	.	CASSVNPSSSAMVFTDTQYF	TGTGCCAGCAGCGTCAACCCCTCCTCTTCAGCGATGGTATTCACAGATACGCAGTATTTT
.	TRBV4-2	TRBJ1-3	few	CASSILRGNTIYF	TGTGCCAGCAGCATACTTAGGGGAAACACCATATATTTT
TRBD2	TRBV4-1	TRBJ2-2	few	CASSRRGVGTATGELFF	TGCGCCAGCAGCCGCCGGGGGGTGGGGACGGCCACCGGGGAGCTGTTTTTT
TRBD1	TRBV18	TRBJ2-7	.	CASSPRSGQGLYEQYF	TGTGCCAGCTCACCACGGTCGGGACAGGGTCTCTACGAGCAGTACTTC
.	TRBV4-1	TRBJ1-5	.	CASSQEEGLPQHF	TGCGCCAGCAGCCAAGAGGAGGGTTTACCCCAGCATTTT
.	TRBV7-2	TRBJ1-6	few	CASSPRRGGNSPLHF	TGTGCCAGCAGCCCCCGAAGGGGAGGCAATTCACCCCTCCACTTT
TRBD2	TRBV5-1	TRBJ2-3	.	CASSLAVAGGLPDTQYF	TGCGCCAGCAGCTTGGCCGTAGCGGGGGGGCTTCCAGATACGCAGTATTTT
.	TRBV18	TRBJ2-7	.	CASSIDRNSYEQYF	TGTGCCAGCTCAATCGACAGGAACTCCTACGAGCAGTACTTC
TRBD1	TRBV28	TRBJ1-2	once	CAIRQGVGYGYTF	TGTGCCATCCGACAGGGGGTGGGCTATGGCTACACCTTC
TRBD1	TRBV19	TRBJ1-2	few	CASSISRRTGGVMGYTF	TGTGCCAGTAGTATTAGTCGGCGAACAGGGGGTGTCATGGGCTACACCTTC
.	TRBV9	TRBJ1-6	.	CASSVGGRPHNSPLHF	TGTGCCAGCAGCGTCGGGGGACGGCCCCATAATTCACCCCTCCACTTT
.	TRBV7-2	TRBJ1-2	few	CASSLATIPYGYTF	TGTGCCAGCAGCTTAGCGACAATCCCCTATGGCTACACCTTC
TRBD1	TRBV5-4	TRBJ1-2	.	CASSTWTGDRYGYTF	TGTGCCAGCAGCACCTGGACAGGGGACCGCTATGGCTACACCTTC
TRBD1	TRBV7-2	TRBJ1-2	once	CASSYRRTGVRGYTF	TGTGCCAGCAGCTACCGTAGGACAGGGGTTCGTGGCTACACCTTC
.	TRBV6-5	TRBJ1-1	.	CASSITRGDTEAFF	TGTGCCAGCAGTATAACCAGGGGAGACACTGAAGCTTTCTTT
.	TRBV9	TRBJ2-7	many	CKMGEGSYEQYF	TGTAAAATGGGGGAAGGCTCCTACGAGCAGTACTTC
TRBD1	TRBV5-6	TRBJ2-7	.	CASSVQGYEQYF	TGTGCCAGCAGCGTACAGGGGTACGAGCAGTACTTC
.	TRBV19	TRBJ1-5	.	CASKEGHDSNQPQHF	TGTGCCAGTAAGGAGGGGCATGATAGCAATCAGCCCCAGCATTTT
TRBD1	TRBV18	TRBJ2-5	.	CASSPYLGQGTETQYF	TGTGCCAGCTCACCATATTTGGGACAGGGTACGGAGACCCAGTACTTC